Below are 32 T cell receptor beta chains sequenced from a single sample in a study of T cell changes during pregnancy in multiple sclerosis. TCRdb's table, derived via immunoSEQ multiplex PCR, lists solely in-frame clones and lacks some. The data show tens of thousands of clones, over 85% seen once. The material sequenced was peripheral blood, taken in the second trimester of pregnancy. These receptors originate from a female donor with multiple sclerosis, enrolled in a pregnancy study.

V is TRBV30 and J is TRBJ2-3; TRBD2 agrees at 9 bases. This CDR3 comprises 12 residues. Germline trimming cut 4 bases from V and 4 bases from J; bases unmatched to any gene: 0. Germline-derived CDR1 and CDR2 are GTSNPN and SVGIG (reference sequence). CDR3 sequence: CAWTSGADTQYF. The DNA for the CDR3 is TGTGCCTGGACTAGCGGGGCAGATACGCAGTATTTT.

The gene calls are TRBV6-6 and TRBJ1-5; 11 bases are a match to TRBD1. Looked up from germline, CDR1 is MNHNY and CDR2 is SVGAGI (reference sequence). V lost 5 bases to trimming and J lost 6 bases; unmatched junction nucleotides: 6. The CDR3 is 15 residues long. The CDR3 reads CASSPWGTGGQPQHF. CDR3 coding DNA: TGTGCCAGCAGTCCTTGGGGGACAGGGGGTCAGCCCCAGCATTTT.

The CDR3 loop is CAISGGYNEQFF. The CDR3 DNA follows: TGTGCCATCAGCGGCGGCTACAATGAGCAGTTCTTC. This chain joins TRBV10-3 and TRBJ2-1, with D hard to call. Germline V gene sequence: CDR1 ENHRY, CDR2 SYGVKD. V lost 6 bases to trimming and J lost 3 bases, with 6 bases between them. This CDR3 contains 12 residues.

This clone has just one count. The V call is TRBV6-6, the J call TRBJ1-6; perhaps TRBD1 as D (5 bases). The CDR3 has 14 amino acids. V dropped 7 bases and J dropped 10 bases, with 17 bases sitting between them. Germline V gene sequence: CDR1 MNHNY, CDR2 SVGAGI (reference sequence). This CDR3 reads CASTPGGGGSPLHF. As DNA, the CDR3 is TGTGCCAGCACACCGGGCGGGGGGGGATCACCCCTCCACTTT.

The V and J genes are TRBV7-2 and TRBJ2-5; no reliable D call. This CDR3 contains 14 residues. Trimming pared 5 bases from V and 0 bases from J, leaving 10 bases between. CDR1 and CDR2 from the germline V gene are SGHTA and FQGNSA. CDR3 protein: CASSRLEYQETQYF. CDR3 bases: TGTGCCAGCAGCCGGTTAGAATACCAAGAGACCCAGTACTTC.

This clone was detected a few times. The chain combines TRBV29-1 with TRBJ2-2; D is unresolved. The CDR3 is 15 amino acids. The ends were cut back, 4 bases at V and 0 bases at J, with 12 bases in the middle. Germline CDR1 and CDR2: SQVTM and ANQGSEA. The DNA of the CDR3 is TGCAGCGTTGGGGCCGGCAGCTCGAACACCGGGGAGCTGTTTTTT. Translation gives CSVGAGSSNTGELFF.

The chain is built from TRBV7-2 and TRBJ1-1; D is ambiguous. In germline, CDR1 is SGHTA, CDR2 FQGNSA. The ends were cut back, 2 bases at V and 1 base at J, with 5 bases in the middle. CDR3 length equals 13 residues. CDR3 sequence (DNA): TGTGCCAGCAGCTTATACAGGAACACTGAAGCTTTCTTT. It specifies CASSLYRNTEAFF.

The CDR3 is CASSRQGANQPQHF. The DNA for the CDR3 is TGTGCCAGCAGTAGACAGGGGGCGAATCAGCCCCAGCATTTT. The chain recombines TRBV6-5 with TRBJ1-5; 10 positions match TRBD1. The trim removed 5 bases at V and 4 bases at J, leaving 2 bases unmatched. CDR3 length: 14 residues. Germline V gene lookup returns CDR1 MNHEY and CDR2 SVGAGI.

This chain links TRBV19 with TRBJ2-3; 9 bases agree with TRBD2. Per germline, CDR1 LNHDA and CDR2 SQIVND (reference sequence). This CDR3 contains 15 residues. V trimming: 5 bases; J trimming: 5 bases; junction bases outside the gene matches: 8. This CDR3 reads CASSEGSGRGDTQYF. Here the CDR3 DNA reads TGTGCCAGTAGTGAGGGTAGCGGGAGAGGAGATACGCAGTATTTT.

The chain uses TRBV29-1 and TRBJ2-7, with 8 positions matching TRBD1. V shed 1 base and J 2 bases; nucleotides not matched to a gene: 1. The CDR3 is made up of 13 amino acids. Germline loops: CDR1 SQVTM, CDR2 ANQGSEA. The CDR3 DNA sequence: TGCAGCGTTGAAGGGACAGGGCCCTACGAGCAGTACTTC. It yields the protein CSVEGTGPYEQYF.

V is TRBV7-9 and J is TRBJ2-5; TRBD2 matches 8 bases. CDR3 length: 16 residues. V lost 2 bases and J lost 3; bases outside the gene matches: 8. Germline assignment: CDR1 SEHNR and CDR2 FQNEAQ (reference sequence). This CDR3 reads CASSLFTGLVKETQYF. The CDR3 nucleotides read TGTGCCAGCAGCTTATTTACGGGACTAGTAAAAGAGACCCAGTACTTC.

V usage is TRBV30 and J usage is TRBJ1-6; no firm D call. The V end was cut by 1 base, the J end by 16 bases, with 17 bases between. This CDR3 region has 13 residues. Germline V gene lookup returns CDR1 GTSNPN and CDR2 SVGIG (reference sequence). The CDR3 loop is CAWSGNSQSLLHF. The CDR3 nucleotides are TGTGCCTGGAGTGGGAACAGCCAGTCTCTACTCCACTTT.

V is TRBV6-5 and J is TRBJ1-1, with D unclear. V lost 2 bases, J lost 1 base, and 5 bases lay in between. Germline V gene lookup returns CDR1 MNHEY and CDR2 SVGAGI. CDR3 length: 13 amino acids. The CDR3 DNA follows: TGTGCCAGCAGTTACCGTAGGAACACTGAAGCTTTCTTT. Translated: CASSYRRNTEAFF.

The V gene is TRBV19, the J gene TRBJ2-3, with a tentative D call TRBD2 (5 bases). Germline-derived CDR1 and CDR2 are LNHDA and SQIVND (reference sequence). The CDR3 spans 14 residues. V gave up 3 bases and J gave up 2 bases, with 9 bases separating them. The CDR3 loop reads CASSISGLTDTQYF. In DNA, the CDR3 is TGTGCCAGTAGTATTTCCGGACTCACAGATACGCAGTATTTT.

This chain links TRBV10-3 with TRBJ2-1; TRBD2 matches at 10 bases. The V and J ends lost 6 bases and 1 base, in that order; junction bases with no gene match: 9. There are 17 residues in the CDR3. The germline V gene has CDR1 ENHRY and CDR2 SYGVKD. DNA of the CDR3: TGTGCCATCAGCCGAGGACTAGCGGAGCCTTCCTACAATGAGCAGTTCTTC. Translated, it gives CAISRGLAEPSYNEQFF.

The gene calls are TRBV28 and TRBJ2-1; D is uncertain. The CDR3 covers 14 residues. Germline V gene sequence: CDR1 MDHEN, CDR2 SYDVKM. V gave up 1 base and J gave up 2 bases, with 6 bases separating them. The CDR3 DNA follows: TGTGCCAGCAGTTTATCTATCGCCTACAATGAGCAGTTCTTC. Translating it yields CASSLSIAYNEQFF. The entire variable domain, with the rest obtained from reference TRBV28 and TRBJ2-1, is as follows: DVKVTQSSRYLVKRTGEKVFLECVQDMDHENMFWYRQDPGLGLRLIYFSYDVKMKEKGDIPEGYSVSREKKERFSLILESASTNQTSMYLCASSLSIAYNEQFFGPGTRLTVL.

The chain has TRBV10-1 and TRBJ2-5; D call uncertain. Trimming pared 7 bases from V and 4 bases from J, leaving 10 bases between. In germline, CDR1 is WNHNN, CDR2 SYGVQD (reference sequence). The length of the CDR3 is 12 residues. Written as DNA, the CDR3 is TGCGCCAGCACTAAGCCGGGAGAGACCCAGTACTTC. As protein: CASTKPGETQYF.

Only one count was recorded for this clone. The chain recombines TRBV27 with TRBJ1-1, with D uncertain. Germline V gives CDR1 MNHEY, CDR2 SMNVEV (reference sequence). The CDR3 sequence is 14 residues long. Trimming took off 6 bases at V and 1 base at J, with 12 bases between the two ends. The CDR3 DNA is TGTGCCAGCAGCCCACAGAGAGAGAACACTGAAGCTTTCTTT. Translating it yields CASSPQRENTEAFF.

This chain uses TRBV5-1 with TRBJ2-1; 8 bases agree with TRBD2. Germline V gene lookup returns CDR1 SGHRS and CDR2 YFSETQ. This CDR3 has 15 residues. V gave up 4 bases and J gave up 8 bases; unmatched junction bases: 11. Written as DNA, the CDR3 is TGCGCCAGCAGCCAGCTCCCGGGGGGGCCCCATGAGCAGTTCTTC. Its protein product is CASSQLPGGPHEQFF.

This chain uses TRBV9 with TRBJ2-2; D ambiguous. With 5 bases removed from V and 6 bases from J, the gap between germline ends came to 8 bases. From germline, CDR1 is SGDLS and CDR2 YYNGEE. The CDR3 has 12 amino acids. DNA for the CDR3: TGTGCCAGCAGTCATAGTTCCGGGGAGCTGTTTTTT. Amino acids: CASSHSSGELFF.

The chain employs TRBV19 and TRBJ2-3, with 9 bases matching TRBD1. Germline V lookup: CDR1 LNHDA, CDR2 SQIVND (reference sequence). The J segment lost 6 bases and the V segment lost 8 bases, leaving 15 bases of the junction unmatched. The CDR3 contains 16 residues. The CDR3 here is CASCQGVTGGDDTQYF. CDR3 nucleotide sequence: TGTGCCAGTTGTCAGGGGGTGACAGGGGGGGATGATACGCAGTATTTT.

The chain is built from TRBV9 and TRBJ1-1; D may be TRBD1 (5 bases). Germline-derived CDR1 and CDR2 are SGDLS and YYNGEE. The CDR3 has 14 amino acids. The V gene lost 4 bases and the J gene lost 4 bases, with 14 bases spanning the gap. CDR3 nucleotides: TGTGCCAGCAGCTTCCTAGTGGGGGGCACTGAAGCTTTCTTT. Encoded protein: CASSFLVGGTEAFF.

CDR3 in amino acids: CFSNSRLGDIYEQYF. The DNA of the CDR3 is TGTTTCTCCAATTCCAGGCTAGGGGACATCTACGAGCAGTACTTC. This chain joins TRBV7-8 and TRBJ2-7; maybe TRBD1 (6 bases). Germline V gene sequence: CDR1 SGHVS, CDR2 FQNEAQ. This CDR3 has 15 residues.

The chain uses TRBV7-9 and TRBJ1-2; TRBD1 matches 9 bases. Germline lookup yields CDR1 SEHNR and CDR2 FQNEAQ (reference sequence). This CDR3 spans 15 amino acids. J lost 7 bases, V lost 3 bases, and 9 bases had no gene match. CDR3 region: CASSFFQTGGAGYTF. The CDR3 DNA follows: TGTGCCAGCAGCTTTTTCCAAACAGGGGGCGCTGGCTACACCTTC.

The rearrangement uses TRBV10-3 and TRBJ2-3; weak D call: TRBD2 (5 bases). The CDR3 loop spans 17 amino acids. Trimming pared 4 bases from V and 3 bases from J, leaving 20 bases between. In germline, CDR1 is ENHRY, CDR2 SYGVKD. CDR3 in DNA: TGTGCCATCAGTGCGGGTATTTACCGGGGAGCTACAGATACGCAGTATTTT. It yields the protein CAISAGIYRGATDTQYF.

The chain employs TRBV27 and TRBJ2-1, with D tentatively TRBD1 (7 bases). Trimming shortened V by 5 bases and J by 3 bases, and 14 bases separated the two germline ends. Germline V CDR1 and CDR2: MNHEY, SMNVEV (reference sequence). The CDR3 loop spans 15 amino acids. CDR3 sequence: CASSPAGTVYNEQFF. In nucleotides, the CDR3 is TGTGCCAGCAGTCCGGCGGGGACAGTCTACAATGAGCAGTTCTTC.

The gene calls are TRBV7-9 and TRBJ2-3; perhaps TRBD1 as D (6 bases). The CDR3 sequence is 15 residues long. V lost 2 bases and J lost 0, with 9 bases in between. From germline, CDR1 is SEHNR and CDR2 FQNEAQ (reference sequence). CDR3 sequence (DNA): TGTGCCAGCAGCTTATCGGGACAAAGCACAGATACGCAGTATTTT. Its translation: CASSLSGQSTDTQYF. Variable domain in full (rest from reference TRBV7-9 and TRBJ2-3): DTGVSQNPRHKITKRGQNVTFRCDPISEHNRLYWYRQTLGQGPEFLTYFQNEAQLEKSRLLSDRFSAERPKGSFSTLEIQRTEQGDSAMYLCASSLSGQSTDTQYFGPGTRLTVL.

The V gene is TRBV6-5, the J gene TRBJ2-3, with D possibly TRBD2 on 7 matching bases. The V and J ends lost 2 bases and 5 bases respectively, with 14 bases between them. CDR3 length: 15 amino acids. Germline V gene sequence: CDR1 MNHEY, CDR2 SVGAGI. Here the CDR3 DNA reads TGTGCCAGCAGTTACGGTGCGGGGGCGGGAGATACGCAGTATTTT. Translated, it gives CASSYGAGAGDTQYF.

This clone was found once. Other DNA sequences of this sample code for an identical CDR3. The gene calls are TRBV5-1 and TRBJ1-2, with a weak D call TRBD1 (5 bases). The CDR3 length is 13 residues. V lost 1 base to trimming and J lost 4 bases, with 8 bases between them. The germline V gene encodes CDR1 SGHRS and CDR2 YFSETQ. CDR3 DNA sequence: TGCGCCAGCAGCTTGCGGCAGGGCTATGGCTACACCTTC. Translated: CASSLRQGYGYTF.

The chain couples TRBV4-2 to TRBJ2-7; 9 nucleotides match TRBD1. Germline CDR1 is LGHNA and CDR2 is YNFKEQ. There are 16 residues in the CDR3. Trimming at V came to 4 bases and at J to 6 bases, leaving 13 bases not matched to a gene. This chain's CDR3 is CASSPDEGQGPGEQYF. Here the CDR3 DNA reads TGTGCCAGCAGCCCCGACGAGGGACAGGGTCCGGGCGAGCAGTACTTC.

Sample share makes this clone large. The chain links TRBV4-1 to TRBJ1-5; no definite D call. Trimming pared 5 bases from V and 6 bases from J, leaving 14 bases between. The CDR3 spans 14 residues. CDR1 is MGHRA, CDR2 YSYEKL, per germline. The CDR3 nucleotides are TGCGCCAGCAGCTCGGAAGCGGGCAGTCAGCCCCAGCATTTT. This gives the protein CASSSEAGSQPQHF.

The gene calls are TRBV11-3 and TRBJ2-5; tentative D call: TRBD1 (6 bases). Per germline, CDR1 SGHNT and CDR2 YENEEA. This CDR3 region has 15 residues. V was pared by 5 bases and J by 2 bases, with 15 bases between. The CDR3 here is CASSAGQNLQETQYF. CDR3 bases: TGTGCCAGCAGCGCCGGACAGAACCTTCAAGAGACCCAGTACTTC.